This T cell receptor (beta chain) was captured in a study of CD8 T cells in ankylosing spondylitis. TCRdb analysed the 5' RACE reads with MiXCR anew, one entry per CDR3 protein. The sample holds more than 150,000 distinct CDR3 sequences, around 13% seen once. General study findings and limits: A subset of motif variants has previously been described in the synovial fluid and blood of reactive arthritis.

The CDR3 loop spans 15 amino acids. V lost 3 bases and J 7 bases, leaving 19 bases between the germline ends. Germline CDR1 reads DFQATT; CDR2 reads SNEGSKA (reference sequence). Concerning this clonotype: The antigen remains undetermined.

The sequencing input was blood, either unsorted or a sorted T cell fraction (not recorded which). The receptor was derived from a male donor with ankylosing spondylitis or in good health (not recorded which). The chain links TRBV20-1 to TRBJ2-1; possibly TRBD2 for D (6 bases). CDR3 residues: CSASDQRAPWNEQFF. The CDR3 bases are TGCAGTGCTAGTGACCAGCGGGCCCCTTGGAATGAGCAGTTCTTC.